The 3 T cell receptor beta chains below all came from one sample that was sequenced in a study of OX40 agonist ivuxolimab in advanced cancers. Sequencing used immunoSEQ multiplex PCR; TCRdb keeps in-frame clones, though not all of them. The table lists tens of thousands of clones, approximately 80% of them singletons, with about 1.5% in the top ten. The specimen comprised CD4+ or CD8+ T cells sorted from blood, sampled in a trial of the OX40 agonist ivuxolimab. Every receptor here comes from an adult with an advanced solid tumor such as melanoma, head and neck, liver or kidney cancer.

The chain has TRBV11-2 and TRBJ2-5, with TRBD2 matching 14 bases. With V trimmed by 1 base and J by 5 bases, 3 bases remained unmatched. The CDR3 covers 16 residues. Germline V lookup: CDR1 SGHAT, CDR2 FQNNGV. DNA of the CDR3: TGTGCCAGCAGCTTAGGACTAGCGGGGGGGCATGAGACCCAGTACTTC. Its translation: CASSLGLAGGHETQYF.

The chain employs TRBV6-6 and TRBJ1-1; D gene uncertain. In germline, CDR1 is MNHNY, CDR2 SVGAGI (reference sequence). CDR3 size: 14 residues. The V gene lost 2 bases and the J gene lost 0 bases, with 7 bases spanning the gap. CDR3 sequence reads: CASSYGQLNTEAFF. CDR3 DNA: TGTGCCAGCAGTTACGGGCAGCTGAACACTGAAGCTTTCTTT.

As DNA, the CDR3 is TGTGCCAGCAGCTTAGCGGGGCAGGGGGGTAACTATGGCTACACCTTC. Protein: CASSLAGQGGNYGYTF. The chain joins TRBV7-8 to TRBJ1-2, with TRBD1 matching 7 bases. The CDR3 spans 16 residues. Germline V gives CDR1 SGHVS, CDR2 FQNEAQ. V shed 0 bases, J shed 1 base, and the junction held 5 bases outside the gene matches.